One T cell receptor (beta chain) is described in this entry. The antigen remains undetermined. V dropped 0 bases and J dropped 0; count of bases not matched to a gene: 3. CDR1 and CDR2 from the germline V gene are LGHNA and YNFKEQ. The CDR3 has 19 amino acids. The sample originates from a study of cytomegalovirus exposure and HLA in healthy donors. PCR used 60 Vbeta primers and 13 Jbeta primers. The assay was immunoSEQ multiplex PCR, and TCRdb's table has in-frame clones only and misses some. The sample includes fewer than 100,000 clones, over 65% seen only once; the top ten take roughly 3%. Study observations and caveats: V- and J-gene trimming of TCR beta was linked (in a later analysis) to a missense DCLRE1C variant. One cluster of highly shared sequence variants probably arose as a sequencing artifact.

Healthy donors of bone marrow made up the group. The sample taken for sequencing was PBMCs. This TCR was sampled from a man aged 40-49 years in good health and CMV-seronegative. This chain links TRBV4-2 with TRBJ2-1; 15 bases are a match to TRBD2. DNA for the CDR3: TGTGCCAGCAGCCAAGATGGGACTAGCGGGAGGAACTCCTACAATGAGCAGTTCTTC. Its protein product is CASSQDGTSGRNSYNEQFF.